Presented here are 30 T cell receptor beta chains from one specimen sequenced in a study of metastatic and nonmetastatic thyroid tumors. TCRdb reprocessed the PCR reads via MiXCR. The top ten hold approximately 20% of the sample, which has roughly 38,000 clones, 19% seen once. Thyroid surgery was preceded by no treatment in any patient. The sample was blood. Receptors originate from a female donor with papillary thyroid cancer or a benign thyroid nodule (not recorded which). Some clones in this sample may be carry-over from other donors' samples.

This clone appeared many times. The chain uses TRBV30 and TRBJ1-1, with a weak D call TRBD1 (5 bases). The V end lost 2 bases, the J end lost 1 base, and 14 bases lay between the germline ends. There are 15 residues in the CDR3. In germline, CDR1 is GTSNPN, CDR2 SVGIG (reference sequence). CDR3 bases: TGTGCCTGGAGTTTCCCCGGGACCGGGAACACTGAAGCTTTCTTT. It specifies CAWSFPGTGNTEAFF.

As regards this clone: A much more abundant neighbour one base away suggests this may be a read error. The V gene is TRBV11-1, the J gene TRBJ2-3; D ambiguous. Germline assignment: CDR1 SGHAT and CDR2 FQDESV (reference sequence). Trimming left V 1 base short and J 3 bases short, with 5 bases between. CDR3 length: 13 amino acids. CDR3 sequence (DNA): TGTGCCAGCAGCTTAGAGTGTACAGATACGCAGTATTTT. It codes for CASSLECTDTQYF.

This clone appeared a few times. The CDR3 nucleotides are TGTGCCAGCAGTATCCCATGGAAAGTCAGGAATTCACCCCTCCACTTT. Encoded protein: CASSIPWKVRNSPLHF. The gene calls are TRBV28 and TRBJ1-6; the D is unclear. V was shortened by 5 bases and J by 7 bases, with 18 bases between the two germline ends. Germline CDR1 and CDR2: MDHEN and SYDVKM. This CDR3 comprises 16 residues.

The CDR3 sequence is CASSFGSARETQYF. CDR3 DNA: TGTGCCAGCAGCTTTGGGTCAGCCCGAGAGACCCAGTACTTC. The V and J genes are TRBV5-4 and TRBJ2-5; D gene uncertain. The germline V and J ends were trimmed by 2 bases and 4 bases, with 12 bases remaining between them. The CDR3 length is 14 residues. CDR1 SGHNT and CDR2 YYREEE come from the germline V gene (reference sequence).

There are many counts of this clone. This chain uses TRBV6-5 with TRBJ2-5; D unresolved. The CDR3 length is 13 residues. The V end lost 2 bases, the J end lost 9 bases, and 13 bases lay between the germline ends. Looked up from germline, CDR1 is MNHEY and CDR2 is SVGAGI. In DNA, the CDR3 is TGTGCCAGCAGTTACAACCCACCAAGGGCCCAGTACTTC. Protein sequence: CASSYNPPRAQYF.

The chain's CDR3 is CASEAGNTIYF. In DNA, the CDR3 is TGTGCCTCGGAAGCGGGGAACACCATATATTTT. This chain links TRBV30 with TRBJ1-3; D unclear. V was trimmed by 7 bases and J by 7 bases, leaving 11 bases between them. Germline values: CDR1 GTSNPN, CDR2 SVGIG (reference sequence). CDR3 length equals 11 residues.

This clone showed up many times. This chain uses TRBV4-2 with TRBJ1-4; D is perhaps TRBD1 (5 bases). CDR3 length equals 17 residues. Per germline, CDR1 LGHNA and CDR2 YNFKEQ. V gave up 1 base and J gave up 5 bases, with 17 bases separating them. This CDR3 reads CASSQAPLGERNEKLFF. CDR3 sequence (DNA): TGTGCCAGCAGCCAAGCCCCCTTGGGGGAGAGGAATGAAAAACTGTTTTTT.

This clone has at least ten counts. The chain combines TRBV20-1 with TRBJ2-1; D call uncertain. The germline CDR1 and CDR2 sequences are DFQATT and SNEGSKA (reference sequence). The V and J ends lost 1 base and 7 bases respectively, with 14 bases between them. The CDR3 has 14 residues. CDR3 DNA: TGCAGTGCTAGAGGGGTAACGAAAGAGAATGAGCAGTTCTTC. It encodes CSARGVTKENEQFF.

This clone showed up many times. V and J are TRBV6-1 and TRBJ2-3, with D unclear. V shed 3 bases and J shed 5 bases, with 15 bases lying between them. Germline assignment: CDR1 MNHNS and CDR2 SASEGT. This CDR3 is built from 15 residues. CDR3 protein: CASSEKGFRGDTQYF. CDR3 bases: TGTGCCAGCAGTGAGAAGGGATTCCGAGGAGATACGCAGTATTTT.

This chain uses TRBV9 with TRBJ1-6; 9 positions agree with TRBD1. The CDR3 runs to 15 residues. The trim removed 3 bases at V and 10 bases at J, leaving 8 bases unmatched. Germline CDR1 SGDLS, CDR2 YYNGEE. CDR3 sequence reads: CASSATGTGSSPLHF. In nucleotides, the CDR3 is TGTGCCAGCAGCGCCACCGGGACAGGGTCCTCACCCCTCCACTTT.

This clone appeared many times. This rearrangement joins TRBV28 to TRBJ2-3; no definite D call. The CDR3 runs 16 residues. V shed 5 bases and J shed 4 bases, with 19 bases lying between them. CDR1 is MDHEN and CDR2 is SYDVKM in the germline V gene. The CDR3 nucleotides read TGTGCCAGCAGTCCCTTGGCAGTCCCGACCTCAGATACGCAGTATTTT. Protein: CASSPLAVPTSDTQYF.

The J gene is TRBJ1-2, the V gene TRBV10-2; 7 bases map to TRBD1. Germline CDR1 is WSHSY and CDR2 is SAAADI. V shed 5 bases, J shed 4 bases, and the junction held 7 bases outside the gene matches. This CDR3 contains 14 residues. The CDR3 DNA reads TGCGCCAGCAGTCCCGGGACAGTGACCTATGGCTACACCTTC. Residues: CASSPGTVTYGYTF.

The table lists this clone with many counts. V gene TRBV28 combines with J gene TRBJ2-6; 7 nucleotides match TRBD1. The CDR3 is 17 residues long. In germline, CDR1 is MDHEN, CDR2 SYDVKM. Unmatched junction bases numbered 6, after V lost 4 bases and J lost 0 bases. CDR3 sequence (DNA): TGTGCCAGCAGTTCCCAGACAGGGATCTCTGGGGCCAACGTCCTGACTTTC. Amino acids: CASSSQTGISGANVLTF.

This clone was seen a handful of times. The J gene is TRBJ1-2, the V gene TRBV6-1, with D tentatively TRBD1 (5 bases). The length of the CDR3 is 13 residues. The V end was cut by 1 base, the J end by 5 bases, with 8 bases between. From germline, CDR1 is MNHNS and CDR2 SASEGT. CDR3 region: CASSEEGLYGYTF. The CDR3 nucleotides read TGTGCCAGCAGTGAAGAGGGACTTTATGGCTACACCTTC.

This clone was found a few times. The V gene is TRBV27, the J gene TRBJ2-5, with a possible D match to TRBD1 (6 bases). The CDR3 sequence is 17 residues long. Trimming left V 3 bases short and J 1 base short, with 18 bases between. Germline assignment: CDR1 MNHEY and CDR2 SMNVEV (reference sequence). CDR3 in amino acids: CASSFSCHRAFQETQYF. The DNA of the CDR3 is TGTGCCAGCAGTTTCTCCTGCCACAGGGCCTTCCAAGAGACCCAGTACTTC.

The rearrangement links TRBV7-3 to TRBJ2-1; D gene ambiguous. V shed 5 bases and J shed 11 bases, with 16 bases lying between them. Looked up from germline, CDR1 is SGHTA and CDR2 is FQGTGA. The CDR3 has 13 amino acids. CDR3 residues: CASSIDDWKKQFF. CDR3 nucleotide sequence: TGTGCCAGCAGCATAGATGACTGGAAAAAGCAGTTCTTC. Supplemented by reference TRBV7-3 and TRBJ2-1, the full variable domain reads GAGVSQTPSNKVTEKGKYVELRCDPISGHTALYWYRQSLGQGPEFLIYFQGTGAADDSGLPNDRFFAVRPEGSVSTLKIQRTERGDSAVYLCASSIDDWKKQFFGPGTRLTVL.

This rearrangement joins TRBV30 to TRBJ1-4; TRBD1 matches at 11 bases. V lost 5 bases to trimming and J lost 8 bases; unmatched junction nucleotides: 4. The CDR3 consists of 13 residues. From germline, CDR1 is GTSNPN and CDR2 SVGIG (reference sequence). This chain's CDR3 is CAWDRDRGEKLFF. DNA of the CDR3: TGTGCCTGGGACCGGGACAGGGGGGAAAAACTGTTTTTT.

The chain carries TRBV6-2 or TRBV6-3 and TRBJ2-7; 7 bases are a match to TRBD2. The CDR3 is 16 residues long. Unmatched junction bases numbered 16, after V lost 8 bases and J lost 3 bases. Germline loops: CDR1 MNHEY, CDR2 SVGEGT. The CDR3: CASLGGFPHVVYEQYF. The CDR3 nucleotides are TGTGCCAGCCTGGGGGGGTTCCCCCATGTTGTCTACGAGCAGTACTTC.

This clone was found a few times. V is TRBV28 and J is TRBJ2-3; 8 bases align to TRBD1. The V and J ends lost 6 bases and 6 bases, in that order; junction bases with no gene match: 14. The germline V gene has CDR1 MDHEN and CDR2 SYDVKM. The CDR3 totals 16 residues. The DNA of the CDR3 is TGTGCCAGCAGGCCAACAGGGGGAGCCACTCCGGATACGCAGTATTTT. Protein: CASRPTGGATPDTQYF.

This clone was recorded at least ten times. The CDR3 DNA reads as TGTGCCAGCAGCTCTGACGGCGTGATGGTCAACACCGGGGAGCTGTTTTTT. This sequence encodes CASSSDGVMVNTGELFF. The chain carries TRBV11-1 and TRBJ2-2; D is ambiguous. The V end was cut by 4 bases, the J end by 2 bases, with 17 bases between. CDR3 length: 17 residues. The germline V gene has CDR1 SGHAT and CDR2 FQDESV (reference sequence). Full variable domain (rest looked up from reference TRBV11-1 and TRBJ2-2): EAEVAQSPRYKITEKSQAVAFWCDPISGHATLYWYRQILGQGPELLVQFQDESVVDDSQLPKDRFSAERLKGVDSTLKIQPAELGDSAMYLCASSSDGVMVNTGELFFGEGSRLTVL.

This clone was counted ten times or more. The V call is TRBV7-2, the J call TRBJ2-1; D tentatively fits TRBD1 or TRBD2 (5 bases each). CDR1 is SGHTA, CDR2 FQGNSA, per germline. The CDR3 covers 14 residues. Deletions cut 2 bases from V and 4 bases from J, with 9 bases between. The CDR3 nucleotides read TGTGCCAGCAGCTTATGGGGGAGTTACAATGAGCAGTTCTTC. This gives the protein CASSLWGSYNEQFF.

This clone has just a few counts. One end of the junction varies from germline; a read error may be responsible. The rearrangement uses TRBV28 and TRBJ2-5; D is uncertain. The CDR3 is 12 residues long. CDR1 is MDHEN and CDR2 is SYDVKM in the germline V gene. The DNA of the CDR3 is TGTGCCAGCAGTATTCTCGAAGAGACCCATTACTTC. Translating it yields CASSILEETHYF.

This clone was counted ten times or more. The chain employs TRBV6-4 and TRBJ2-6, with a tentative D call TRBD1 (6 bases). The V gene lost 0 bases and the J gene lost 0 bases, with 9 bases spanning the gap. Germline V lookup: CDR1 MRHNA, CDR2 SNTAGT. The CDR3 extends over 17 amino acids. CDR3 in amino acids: CASSDSNRDSGANVLTF. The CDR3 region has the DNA TGTGCCAGCAGTGACTCGAACAGGGACTCTGGGGCCAACGTCCTGACTTTC.

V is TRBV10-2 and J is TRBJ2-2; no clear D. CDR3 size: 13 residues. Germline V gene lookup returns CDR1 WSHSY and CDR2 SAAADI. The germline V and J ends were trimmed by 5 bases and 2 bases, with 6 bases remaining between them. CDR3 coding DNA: TGCGCCAGCAGTATCCCTAACACCGGGGAGCTGTTTTTT. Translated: CASSIPNTGELFF.

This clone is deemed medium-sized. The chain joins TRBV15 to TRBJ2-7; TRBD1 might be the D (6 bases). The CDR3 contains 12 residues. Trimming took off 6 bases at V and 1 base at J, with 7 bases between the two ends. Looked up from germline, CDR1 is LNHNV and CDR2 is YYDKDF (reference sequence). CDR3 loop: CATRGQSYEQYF. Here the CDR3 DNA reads TGTGCCACCAGAGGACAGTCCTACGAGCAGTACTTC.

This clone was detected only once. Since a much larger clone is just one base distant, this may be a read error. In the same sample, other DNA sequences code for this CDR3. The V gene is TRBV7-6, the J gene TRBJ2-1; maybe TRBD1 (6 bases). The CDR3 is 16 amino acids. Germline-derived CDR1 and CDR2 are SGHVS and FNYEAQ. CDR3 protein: CASSLGTSTIYNEQFF. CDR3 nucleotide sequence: TGCGCCAGCAGCTTAGGGACATCCACTATTTACAATGAGCAGTTCTTC.

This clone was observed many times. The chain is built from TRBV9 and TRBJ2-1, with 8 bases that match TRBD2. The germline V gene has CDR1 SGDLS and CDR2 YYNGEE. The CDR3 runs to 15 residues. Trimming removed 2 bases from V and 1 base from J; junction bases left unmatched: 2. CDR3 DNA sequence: TGTGCCAGCAGCGTTGGCGGGAGGTCCTACAATGAGCAGTTCTTC. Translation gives CASSVGGRSYNEQFF.

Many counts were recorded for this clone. CDR3 sequence: CASSLAENRDPNTEAFF. In DNA form, the CDR3 reads TGTGCCAGCAGCTTAGCCGAGAACAGGGACCCGAACACTGAAGCTTTCTTT. This chain uses TRBV7-6 with TRBJ1-1; D may be TRBD1 (6 bases). The V gene lost 0 bases and the J gene lost 1 base, with 15 bases spanning the gap. CDR1 is SGHVS and CDR2 is FNYEAQ in the germline V gene. CDR3 size: 17 residues.

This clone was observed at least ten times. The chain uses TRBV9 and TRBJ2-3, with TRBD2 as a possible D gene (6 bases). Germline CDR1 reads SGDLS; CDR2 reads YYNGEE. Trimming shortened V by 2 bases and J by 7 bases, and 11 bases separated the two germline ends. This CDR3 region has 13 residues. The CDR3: CASSVTGENTQYF. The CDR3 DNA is TGTGCCAGCAGCGTTACGGGAGAGAATACGCAGTATTTT.

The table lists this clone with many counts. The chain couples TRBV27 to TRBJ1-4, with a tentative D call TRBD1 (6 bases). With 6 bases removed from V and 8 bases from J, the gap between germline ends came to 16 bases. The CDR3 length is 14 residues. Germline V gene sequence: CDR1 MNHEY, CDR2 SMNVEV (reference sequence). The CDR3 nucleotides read TGTGCCAGCAGATTACAGGGTACCTCCGAAAAACTGTTTTTT. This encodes CASRLQGTSEKLFF. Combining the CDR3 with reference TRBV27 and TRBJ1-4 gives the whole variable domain EAQVTQNPRYLITVTGKKLTVTCSQNMNHEYMSWYRQDPGLGLRQIYYSMNVEVTDKGDVPEGYKVSRKEKRNFPLILESPSPNQTSLYFCASRLQGTSEKLFFGSGTQLSVL.